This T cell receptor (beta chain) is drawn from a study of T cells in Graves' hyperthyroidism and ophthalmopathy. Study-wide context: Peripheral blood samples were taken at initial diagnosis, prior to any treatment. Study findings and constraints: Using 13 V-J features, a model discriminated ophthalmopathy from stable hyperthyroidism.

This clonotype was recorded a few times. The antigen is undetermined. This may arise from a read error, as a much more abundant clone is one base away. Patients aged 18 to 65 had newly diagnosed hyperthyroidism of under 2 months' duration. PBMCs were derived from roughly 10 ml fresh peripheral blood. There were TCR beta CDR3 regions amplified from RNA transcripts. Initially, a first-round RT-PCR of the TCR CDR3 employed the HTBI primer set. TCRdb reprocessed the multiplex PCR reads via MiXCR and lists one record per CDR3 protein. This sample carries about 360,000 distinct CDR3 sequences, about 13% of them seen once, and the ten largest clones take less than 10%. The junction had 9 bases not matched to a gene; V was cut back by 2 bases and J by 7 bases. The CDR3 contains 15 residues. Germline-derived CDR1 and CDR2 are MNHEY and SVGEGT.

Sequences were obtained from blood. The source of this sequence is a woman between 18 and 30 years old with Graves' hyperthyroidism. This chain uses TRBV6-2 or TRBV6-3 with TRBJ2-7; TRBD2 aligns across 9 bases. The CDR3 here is CASSYGTSNGGEQYF. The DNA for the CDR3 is TGTGCCAGCAGTTACGGGACTAGCAACGGTGGTGAGCAGTACTTC.